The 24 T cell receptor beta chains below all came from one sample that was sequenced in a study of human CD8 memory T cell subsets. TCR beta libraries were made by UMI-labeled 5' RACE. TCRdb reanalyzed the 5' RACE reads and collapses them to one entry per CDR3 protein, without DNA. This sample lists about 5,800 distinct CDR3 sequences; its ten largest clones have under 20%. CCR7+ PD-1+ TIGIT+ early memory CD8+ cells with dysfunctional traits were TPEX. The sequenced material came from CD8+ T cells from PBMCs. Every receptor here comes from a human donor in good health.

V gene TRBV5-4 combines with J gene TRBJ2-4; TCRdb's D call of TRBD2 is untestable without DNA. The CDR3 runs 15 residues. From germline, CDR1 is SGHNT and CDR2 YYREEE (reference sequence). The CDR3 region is CASSLSDGPRDIQYF.

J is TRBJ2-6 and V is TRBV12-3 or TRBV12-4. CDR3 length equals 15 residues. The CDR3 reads CASSSLWDGANVLTF.

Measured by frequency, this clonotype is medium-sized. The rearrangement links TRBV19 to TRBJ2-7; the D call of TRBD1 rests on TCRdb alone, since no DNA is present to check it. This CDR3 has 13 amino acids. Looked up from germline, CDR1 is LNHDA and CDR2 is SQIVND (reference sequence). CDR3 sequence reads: CASSPGTGFEQYF.

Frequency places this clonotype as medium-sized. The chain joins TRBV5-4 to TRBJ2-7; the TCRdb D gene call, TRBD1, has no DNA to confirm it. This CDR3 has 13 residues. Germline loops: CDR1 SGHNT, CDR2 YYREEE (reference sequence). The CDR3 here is CASSQGQTYEQYF.

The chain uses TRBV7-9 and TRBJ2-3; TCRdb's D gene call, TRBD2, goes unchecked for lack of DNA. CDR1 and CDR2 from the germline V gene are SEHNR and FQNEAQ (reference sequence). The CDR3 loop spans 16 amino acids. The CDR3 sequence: CASSSSDQTSTDTQYF.

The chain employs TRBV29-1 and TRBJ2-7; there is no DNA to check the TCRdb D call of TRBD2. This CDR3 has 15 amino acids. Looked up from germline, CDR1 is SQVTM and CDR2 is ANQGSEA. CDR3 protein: CSDLAGALLYYEQYF.

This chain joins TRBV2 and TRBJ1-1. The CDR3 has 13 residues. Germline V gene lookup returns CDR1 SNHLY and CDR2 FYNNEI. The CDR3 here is CASSEAGNTEAFF.

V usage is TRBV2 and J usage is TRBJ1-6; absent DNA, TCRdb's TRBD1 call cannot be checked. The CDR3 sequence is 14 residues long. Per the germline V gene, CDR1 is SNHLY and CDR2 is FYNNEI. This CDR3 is CASSRDQGHSPLHF.

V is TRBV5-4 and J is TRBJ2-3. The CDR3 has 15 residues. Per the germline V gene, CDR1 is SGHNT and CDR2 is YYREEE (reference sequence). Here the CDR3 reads CASSLGGSLTDTQYF.

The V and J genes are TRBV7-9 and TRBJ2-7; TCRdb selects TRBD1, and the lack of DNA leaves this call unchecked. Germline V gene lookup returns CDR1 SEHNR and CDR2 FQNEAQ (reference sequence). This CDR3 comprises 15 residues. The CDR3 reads CASSFPGQGIYEQYF.

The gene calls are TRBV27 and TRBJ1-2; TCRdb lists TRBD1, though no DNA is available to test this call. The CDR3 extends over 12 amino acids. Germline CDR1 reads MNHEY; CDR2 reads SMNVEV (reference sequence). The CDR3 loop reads CASRARDYGYTF.

CDR3 loop: CASSLAGAGTDTQYF. The chain combines TRBV18 with TRBJ2-3. In germline, CDR1 is KGHSH, CDR2 LQKENI. The CDR3 runs to 15 residues. Drawing the rest from reference TRBV18 and TRBJ2-3, the complete variable domain is NAGVMQNPRHLVRRRGQEARLRCSPMKGHSHVYWYRQLPEEGLKFMVYLQKENIIDESGMPKERFSAEFPKEGPSILRIQQVVRGDSAAYFCASSLAGAGTDTQYFGPGTRLTVL.

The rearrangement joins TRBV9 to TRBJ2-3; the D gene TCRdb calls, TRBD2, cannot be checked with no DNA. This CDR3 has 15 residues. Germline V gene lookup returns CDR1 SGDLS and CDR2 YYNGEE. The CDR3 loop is CASSVGGSGTDTQYF.

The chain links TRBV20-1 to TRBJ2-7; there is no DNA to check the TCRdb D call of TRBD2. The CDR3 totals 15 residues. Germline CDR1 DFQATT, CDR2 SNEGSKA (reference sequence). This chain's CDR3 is CSARRQAGADREQYF.

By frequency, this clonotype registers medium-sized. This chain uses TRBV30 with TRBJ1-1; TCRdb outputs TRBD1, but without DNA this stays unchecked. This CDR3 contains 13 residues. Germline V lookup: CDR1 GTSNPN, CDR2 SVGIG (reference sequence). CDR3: CAWSETGGTEAFF. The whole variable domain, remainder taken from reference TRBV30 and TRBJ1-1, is SQTIHQWPATLVQPVGSPLSLECTVEGTSNPNLYWYRQAAGRGLQLLFYSVGIGQISSEVPQNLSASRPQDRQFILSSKKLLLSDSGFYLCAWSETGGTEAFFGQGTRLTVV.

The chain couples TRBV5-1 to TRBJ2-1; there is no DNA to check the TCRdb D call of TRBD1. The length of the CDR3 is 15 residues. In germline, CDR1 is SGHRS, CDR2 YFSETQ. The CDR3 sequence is CASSLGTGEHNEQFF.

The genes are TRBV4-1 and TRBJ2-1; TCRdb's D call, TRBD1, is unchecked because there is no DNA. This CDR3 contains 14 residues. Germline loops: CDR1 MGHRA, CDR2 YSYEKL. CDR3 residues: CASSPGPIPHEQFF.

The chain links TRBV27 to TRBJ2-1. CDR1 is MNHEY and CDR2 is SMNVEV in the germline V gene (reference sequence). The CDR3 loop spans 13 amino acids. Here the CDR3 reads CASSLGSYNEQFF.

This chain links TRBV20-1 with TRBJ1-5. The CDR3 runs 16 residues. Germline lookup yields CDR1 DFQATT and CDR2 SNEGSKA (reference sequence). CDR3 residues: CSASVEGSRSNQPQHF.

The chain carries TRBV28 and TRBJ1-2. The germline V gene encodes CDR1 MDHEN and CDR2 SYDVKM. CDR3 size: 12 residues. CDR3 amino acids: CASSLDLGGYTF.

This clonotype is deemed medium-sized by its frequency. The CDR3 loop is CSVGSYRQDGYGYTF. V gene TRBV29-1 combines with J gene TRBJ1-2; TCRdb outputs TRBD1, but without DNA this stays unchecked. Germline V CDR1 and CDR2: SQVTM, ANQGSEA. The CDR3 loop spans 15 amino acids. The full variable domain, in which reference TRBV29-1 and TRBJ1-2 provide the parts outside the CDR3, is SAVISQKPSRDICQRGTSLTIQCQVDSQVTMMFWYRQQPGQSLTLIATANQGSEATYESGFVIDKFPISRPNLTFSTLTVSNMSPEDSSIYLCSVGSYRQDGYGYTFGSGTRLTVV.

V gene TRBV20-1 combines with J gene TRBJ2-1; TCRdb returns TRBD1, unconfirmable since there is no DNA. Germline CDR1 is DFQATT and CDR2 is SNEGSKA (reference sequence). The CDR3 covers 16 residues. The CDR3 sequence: CSARDISGGAINEQFF.

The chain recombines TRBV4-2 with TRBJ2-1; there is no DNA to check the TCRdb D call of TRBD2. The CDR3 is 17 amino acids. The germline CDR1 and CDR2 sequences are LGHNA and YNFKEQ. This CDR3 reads CASSQVRGLGSYNEQFF.

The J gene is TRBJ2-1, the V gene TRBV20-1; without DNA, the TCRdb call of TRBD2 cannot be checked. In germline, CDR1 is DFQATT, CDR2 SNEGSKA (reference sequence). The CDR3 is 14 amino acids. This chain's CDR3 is CSARGGPLQDEQFF.